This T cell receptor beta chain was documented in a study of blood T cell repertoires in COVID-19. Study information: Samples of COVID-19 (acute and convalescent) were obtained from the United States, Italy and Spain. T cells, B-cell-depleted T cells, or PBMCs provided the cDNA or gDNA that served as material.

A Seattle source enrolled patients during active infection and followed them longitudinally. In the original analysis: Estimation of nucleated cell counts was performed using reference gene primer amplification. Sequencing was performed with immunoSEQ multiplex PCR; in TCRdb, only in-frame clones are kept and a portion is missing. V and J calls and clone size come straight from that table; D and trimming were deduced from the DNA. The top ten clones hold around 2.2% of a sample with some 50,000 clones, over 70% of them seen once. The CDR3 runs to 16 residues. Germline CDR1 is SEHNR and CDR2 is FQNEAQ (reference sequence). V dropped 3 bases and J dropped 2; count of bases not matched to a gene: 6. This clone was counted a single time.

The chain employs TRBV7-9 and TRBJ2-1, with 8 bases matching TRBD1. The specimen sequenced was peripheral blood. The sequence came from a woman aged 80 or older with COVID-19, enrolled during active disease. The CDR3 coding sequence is TGTGCCAGCAGCTTGGCCACGGACAGGGCCTACAATGAGCAGTTCTTC. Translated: CASSLATDRAYNEQFF.